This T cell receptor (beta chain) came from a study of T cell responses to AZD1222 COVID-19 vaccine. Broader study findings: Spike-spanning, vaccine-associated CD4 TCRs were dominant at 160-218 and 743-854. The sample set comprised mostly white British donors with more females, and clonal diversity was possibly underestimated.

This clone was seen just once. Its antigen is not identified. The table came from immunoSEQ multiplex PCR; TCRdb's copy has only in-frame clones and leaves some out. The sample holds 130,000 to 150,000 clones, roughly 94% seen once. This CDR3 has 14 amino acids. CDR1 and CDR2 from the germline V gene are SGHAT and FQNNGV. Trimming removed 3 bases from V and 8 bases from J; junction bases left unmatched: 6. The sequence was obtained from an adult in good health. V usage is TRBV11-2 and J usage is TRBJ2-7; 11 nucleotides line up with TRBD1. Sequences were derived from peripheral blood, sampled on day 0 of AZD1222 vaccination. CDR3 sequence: CASSFGTGGNKQYF. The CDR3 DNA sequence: TGTGCCAGCAGCTTTGGGACAGGGGGAAATAAGCAGTACTTC.